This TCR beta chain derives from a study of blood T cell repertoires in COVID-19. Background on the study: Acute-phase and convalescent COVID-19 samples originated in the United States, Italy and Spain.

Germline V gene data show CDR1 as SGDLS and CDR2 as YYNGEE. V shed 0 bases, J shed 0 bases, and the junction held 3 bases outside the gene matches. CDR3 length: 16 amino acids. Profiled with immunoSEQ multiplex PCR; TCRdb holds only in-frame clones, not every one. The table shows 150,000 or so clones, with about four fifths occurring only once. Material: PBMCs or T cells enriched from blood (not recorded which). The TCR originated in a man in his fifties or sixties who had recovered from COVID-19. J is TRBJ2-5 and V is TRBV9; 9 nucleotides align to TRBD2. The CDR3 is CASSVGPSGDQETQYF. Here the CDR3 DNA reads TGTGCCAGCAGCGTAGGGCCTAGCGGGGACCAAGAGACCCAGTACTTC.